These 4 T cell receptor beta chains were sequenced from one sample in a study of T cell repertoires in cytomegalovirus infection. TCRdb redid the calling of the reads with MiXCR, one entry per CDR3 protein. The sample has over 300,000 distinct CDR3 sequences; 17% are singletons. The sequencing input was PBMCs. The receptor source for this set is a human donor in good health (CMV status not recorded). Some clones in this sample may be carry-over from other donors' samples.

This chain uses TRBV7-2 with TRBJ2-5; the D gene is possibly TRBD2 (6 bases). Germline values: CDR1 SGHTA, CDR2 FQGNSA. V was pared by 3 bases and J by 5 bases, with 22 bases between. CDR3 length: 17 residues. The CDR3 DNA sequence: TGTGCCAGCAGCTTTTTGCGGTCTAGCGTGGGAGCTGAGACCCAGTACTTC. Translating gives CASSFLRSSVGAETQYF.

The chain is built from TRBV15 and TRBJ2-1; a weak D match, TRBD1 (5 bases). The CDR3 loop spans 12 amino acids. Germline lookup yields CDR1 LNHNV and CDR2 YYDKDF (reference sequence). The V gene lost 5 bases and the J gene lost 8 bases, with 10 bases spanning the gap. CDR3 sequence: CATSGQGYEQFF. The CDR3 DNA follows: TGTGCCACCAGCGGTCAGGGCTATGAGCAGTTCTTC. Looking up the rest from reference TRBV15 and TRBJ2-1 gives the full variable domain: DAMVIQNPRYQVTQFGKPVTLSCSQTLNHNVMYWYQQKSSQAPKLLFHYYDKDFNNEADTPDNFQSRRPNTSFCFLDIRSPGLGDTAMYLCATSGQGYEQFFGPGTRLTVL.

The rearrangement joins TRBV5-1 to TRBJ1-1; D might be TRBD1 (5 bases). V lost 2 bases and J 4 bases, leaving 15 bases between the germline ends. The CDR3 loop spans 15 amino acids. Germline CDR1 reads SGHRS; CDR2 reads YFSETQ. The CDR3 loop reads CASSLGSRGGTEAFF. The CDR3 DNA follows: TGCGCCAGCAGCTTAGGTTCCCGGGGGGGCACTGAAGCTTTCTTT.

The chain couples TRBV20-1 to TRBJ2-7; 8 bases agree with TRBD2. Germline CDR1 reads DFQATT; CDR2 reads SNEGSKA (reference sequence). The CDR3 contains 14 residues. Unmatched junction bases numbered 6, after V lost 3 bases and J lost 2 bases. In DNA, the CDR3 is TGCAGTGCTAGCGGGGGGGCCCAGACCTACGAGCAGTACTTC. This codes for CSASGGAQTYEQYF.